These T cell receptor beta chains were read from a single sample in a study of T cell responses to AZD1222 COVID-19 vaccine. Libraries were prepared by immunoSEQ multiplex PCR; TCRdb keeps only in-frame clonotypes and omits some of them. The sample records 150,000 to 200,000 clones, 90% to 95% being singletons. Sequencing was performed on peripheral blood, taken on day 0 of AZD1222 vaccination. Every receptor here comes from an adult in good health. The CDR3 runs from the conserved cysteine through the conserved F or W. The D gene is left open where the match is weak. Only part of the rows carry a size: once, few, many, or a class if the clone is expanded.

V,D,J,size,DNA,CDR3
TRBV6-5,NA,TRBJ1-1,NA,TGTGCCAGCAGTATTACTTCTGGTGGGGGGACTGAAGCTTTCTTT,CASSITSGGGTEAFF
TRBV19,TRBD2,TRBJ2-7,NA,TGTGCCAGTAGAAGCGGGACGTGGACTGAGGAGCAGTACTTC,CASRSGTWTEEQYF
TRBV19,NA,TRBJ2-7,NA,TGTGCCAGTAGTATAGGGGGGACAAACCTGTACGAGCAGTACTTC,CASSIGGTNLYEQYF
TRBV7-9,NA,TRBJ1-6,NA,TGTGCCAGCAGCTTAGATATAGTTGGGGGGCCCAATTCACCCCTCCACTTT,CASSLDIVGGPNSPLHF
TRBV29-1,TRBD2,TRBJ2-7,NA,TGCAGCGGGCGTGGCGGGAGGGGAAGCTACGAGCAGTACTTC,CSGRGGRGSYEQYF
TRBV15,NA,TRBJ1-4,NA,TGTGCCACCAGCAGGCTGGGGGTTGACGAAAAACTGTTTTTT,CATSRLGVDEKLFF
TRBV4-1,NA,TRBJ2-7,NA,TGCGCCAGCAGCCAAGCCCTCCTGACGCGATATGCCTCCTACGAGCAGTACTTC,CASSQALLTRYASYEQYF
TRBV5-1,NA,TRBJ1-2,NA,TGCGCCAGCAGCTTGGACAGGCCCCCTTATGGCTACACCTTC,CASSLDRPPYGYTF
TRBV6-5,NA,TRBJ1-3,NA,TGTGCCAGCAGGGCAGGCCCGATCTCTGGAAACACCATATATTTT,CASRAGPISGNTIYF
TRBV5-1,NA,TRBJ2-2,NA,TGCGCCAGCAGCATCCCGTCCCGGGAGCTGTTTTTT,CASSIPSRELFF
TRBV3-1/TRBV3-2,NA,TRBJ2-3,NA,TGTGCCAGCAGCCAAGGTGGGGGGCCCCCAGATACGCAGTATTTT,CASSQGGGPPDTQYF
TRBV29-1,NA,TRBJ2-3,NA,TGCAGCGTAGGGGTAAGAAGGAGCGGATACACAGATACGCAGTATTTT,CSVGVRRSGYTDTQYF
TRBV7-9,NA,TRBJ1-6,NA,TGTGCCAGCAGCTTAGGCGGCAATTCACCCCTCCACTTT,CASSLGGNSPLHF
TRBV7-2,TRBD1,TRBJ1-1,NA,TGTGCCAGCAGCTTCGGACAGGGCCGGGCTTTCTTT,CASSFGQGRAFF
TRBV7-8,NA,TRBJ2-1,NA,TGTGCCAGCAGCCCCCAGGTCTCTCTGCGGGAGCAGTTCTTC,CASSPQVSLREQFF
TRBV4-2,NA,TRBJ1-2,NA,TGTGCCAGCAGCCAGGTCGGGGCGGGAGGCTACACCTTC,CASSQVGAGGYTF
TRBV6-5,TRBD1,TRBJ1-2,NA,TGTGCCAGCTGGGACAGGGGGACTAACTATGGCTACACCTTC,CASWDRGTNYGYTF
TRBV3-1/TRBV3-2,NA,TRBJ2-2,NA,TGTGCCAGCAGCCTGAGAGGTGGGACGGACGGGAGCACCGGGGAGCTGTTTTTT,CASSLRGGTDGSTGELFF
TRBV25-1,NA,TRBJ2-2,NA,TGTGCCAGCAGTGAATTGGGTCTCCCCCACACCGGGGAGCTGTTTTTT,CASSELGLPHTGELFF
TRBV7-9,NA,TRBJ1-2,NA,TGTGCCAGCAGCCTGCAAGGAGACGGCTACACCTTC,CASSLQGDGYTF
TRBV6-5,TRBD2,TRBJ2-7,NA,TGTGCCAGCAGTCGAGGGGCTAGCGGCTCCTACGAGCAGTACTTC,CASSRGASGSYEQYF
TRBV5-1,NA,TRBJ1-1,NA,TGCGCCAGCAGCGTCAACCAGGGGAGTACTGAAGCTTTCTTT,CASSVNQGSTEAFF
TRBV19,NA,TRBJ1-5,NA,TGTGCCAGTAGTATCTTGTCGGACTCATTACGGCCCCAGCATTTT,CASSILSDSLRPQHF
TRBV21-1,NA,TRBJ2-7,once,TGTGCCAGCAGCAAAGACAAACTTGCAGGACCGTACGAGCAGTACTTC,CASSKDKLAGPYEQYF
TRBV9,NA,TRBJ2-5,NA,TGTGCCAGCAGCGTAGGACCTCAAGAGACCCAGTACTTC,CASSVGPQETQYF
TRBV10-1,NA,TRBJ2-3,NA,TGCGCCAGCAGTGAGTCTACAAGCACAGATACGCAGTATTTT,CASSESTSTDTQYF
TRBV4-1,NA,TRBJ2-3,NA,TGCGCCAGCACGTACGGGGGTCGGCGGGAATCAGATACGCAGTATTTT,CASTYGGRRESDTQYF
TRBV7-8,NA,TRBJ1-2,NA,TGTGCCAGCAGCTTACAGGAGGCGTCTTACGGCTACACCTTC,CASSLQEASYGYTF
TRBV10-1,TRBD1,TRBJ2-2,NA,TGCGCCAGCAGCACCGGGACAGGGAACGCCGGGGAGCTGTTTTTT,CASSTGTGNAGELFF
TRBV4-2,NA,TRBJ2-3,NA,TGTGCCAGCAGCCAAGGACAGGATGCAGATACGCAGTATTTT,CASSQGQDADTQYF
TRBV7-2,NA,TRBJ1-5,NA,TGTGCCAGCAGCTTAGTAGCTTATCAGCCCCAGCATTTT,CASSLVAYQPQHF
TRBV12-3/TRBV12-4,NA,TRBJ2-3,NA,TGTGCCAGCAGAATGTTACCAGAGAGTACGCAGTATTTT,CASRMLPESTQYF
TRBV2,NA,TRBJ1-1,NA,TGTGCCAGCAGTGATACAGCCGGATGGGGCACTGAAGCTTTCTTT,CASSDTAGWGTEAFF
TRBV5-6,NA,TRBJ1-2,NA,TGTGCCAGCAGCTTGTGGGCTTCAAGCAGGCATGGCTACACCTTC,CASSLWASSRHGYTF
TRBV27,NA,TRBJ2-5,NA,TGTGCCAGCAGTTTAAGTGGGGGTCCGACCCAGTACTTC,CASSLSGGPTQYF
TRBV7-9,NA,TRBJ1-2,NA,TGTGCCAGCAGGTCAGACGTCGGGGACTATGGCTACACCTTC,CASRSDVGDYGYTF
TRBV2,NA,TRBJ1-1,NA,TGTGCCAGCAGTCCAACCTTTAACACTGAAGCTTTCTTT,CASSPTFNTEAFF
TRBV5-1,NA,TRBJ1-1,NA,TGCGCCAGCAGCGTTCCGGAGCGTGGGGGGACGAACACTGAAGCTTTCTTT,CASSVPERGGTNTEAFF
TRBV5-1,NA,TRBJ1-4,NA,TGCGCCAGCAGCGCCGGGACCTATCCAACTAATGAAAAACTGTTTTTT,CASSAGTYPTNEKLFF